Listed here are 18 T cell receptor beta chains from one sample, sequenced in a study of radiation and T cells in renal cell carcinoma. Time point: blood 4 weeks post-SBRT, at nephrectomy. Treatment specified: 15 Gy SBRT to primary tumor, nephrectomy 4 weeks later. The assay was immunoSEQ multiplex PCR, and TCRdb's table has in-frame clones only and misses some. The data contain some 150,000 clones, approximately 86% of them singletons. The source material was blood, sampled from a patient whose treatment included radiotherapy and nephrectomy. Receptor source: a woman in her forties or fifties with renal cell carcinoma.

The rearrangement links TRBV5-1 to TRBJ1-4; tentative D call: TRBD1 (6 bases). The germline gives CDR1 SGHRS, CDR2 YFSETQ. This CDR3 is 14 amino acids long. V dropped 4 bases and J dropped 5 bases, with 12 bases sitting between them. CDR3 region: CASSLDRLNEKLFF. The CDR3 bases are TGCGCCAGCAGCCTGGACAGATTGAATGAAAAACTGTTTTTT.

This chain joins TRBV2 and TRBJ2-7; D is perhaps TRBD2 (6 bases). V lost 0 bases and J lost 9, with 24 bases in between. The length of the CDR3 is 17 residues. CDR1 is SNHLY and CDR2 is FYNNEI in the germline V gene. The CDR3 coding sequence is TGTGCCAGCAGTGAAGCCGGTGGCGGGGAACAGTTTTTGGGGCAGTACTTC. Translation gives CASSEAGGGEQFLGQYF.

This clone showed up just a few times. The chain recombines TRBV7-2 with TRBJ2-3; D ambiguous. V shed 6 bases and J shed 5 bases, with 3 bases lying between them. CDR3 length equals 10 residues. The germline CDR1 and CDR2 sequences are SGHTA and FQGNSA. The DNA of the CDR3 is TGTGCCAGCAGGGGAGATACGCAGTATTTT. Its translation is CASRGDTQYF.

This chain's CDR3 is CASSSKAGPGANVLTF. In DNA form, the CDR3 reads TGTGCCAGCAGCTCCAAGGCAGGTCCTGGGGCCAACGTCCTGACTTTC. This chain uses TRBV11-2 with TRBJ2-6; D gene uncertain. Per germline, CDR1 SGHAT and CDR2 FQNNGV. V gave up 4 bases and J gave up 2 bases, with 12 bases separating them. This CDR3 has 16 residues. The entire variable domain, with the rest obtained from reference TRBV11-2 and TRBJ2-6, is as follows: EAGVAQSPRYKIIEKRQSVAFWCNPISGHATLYWYQQILGQGPKLLIQFQNNGVVDDSQLPKDRFSAERLKGVDSTLKIQPAKLEDSAVYLCASSSKAGPGANVLTFGAGSRLTVL.

This chain joins TRBV11-2 and TRBJ2-7; TRBD1 matches 10 bases. J gave up 3 bases and V 4 bases, and 3 bases lay outside the gene matches. This CDR3 spans 14 amino acids. The V gene's germline CDR1 is SGHAT and CDR2 FQNNGV. The CDR3 DNA reads TGTGCCAGCAGCTCCGACAGGGGGCACTACGAGCAGTACTTC. The encoded protein is CASSSDRGHYEQYF.

V and J are TRBV11-3 and TRBJ2-1, with D tentatively TRBD1 (6 bases). Per the germline V gene, CDR1 is SGHNT and CDR2 is YENEEA. With 0 bases removed from V and 8 bases from J, the gap between germline ends came to 11 bases. The CDR3 has 14 residues. CDR3 sequence (DNA): TGTGCCAGCAGCTTAGATCAGGGGATTCATGAGCAGTTCTTC. Protein sequence: CASSLDQGIHEQFF.

This sequence joins TRBV4-3 and TRBJ2-1; 9 bases map to TRBD2. The CDR3 consists of 18 residues. Germline values: CDR1 LGHNA, CDR2 YSLEER. Trimming cost V 0 bases and J 4 bases; bases outside gene matches: 10. The CDR3 is CASSQDQVRRGGYNEQFF. The CDR3 nucleotides read TGCGCCAGCAGCCAAGATCAAGTTCGGCGGGGGGGATACAATGAGCAGTTCTTC.

In DNA, the CDR3 is TGTGCCAGCTCAACCCCGGGAAGCAATTCACCCCTCCACTTT. It specifies CASSTPGSNSPLHF. This chain joins TRBV18 and TRBJ1-6; D is undetermined. Germline assignment: CDR1 KGHSH and CDR2 LQKENI. The CDR3 is 14 amino acids. Trimming removed 5 bases from V and 7 bases from J, with 12 bases in between.

This chain uses TRBV4-3 with TRBJ2-6, with 12 bases lining up with TRBD1. V gave up 4 bases and J gave up 2 bases; unmatched junction bases: 12. This CDR3 region has 20 residues. Germline CDR1 is LGHNA and CDR2 is YSLEER. The DNA for the CDR3 is TGCGCCAGCAGCCCGTCGGTAACTGGGACAGGGGGCCCTGGGGCCAACGTCCTGACTTTC. Its protein is CASSPSVTGTGGPGANVLTF.

The V and J genes are TRBV4-3 and TRBJ2-1; possibly TRBD1 for D (5 bases). This CDR3 comprises 14 residues. V gave up 1 base and J gave up 8 bases, with 12 bases separating them. CDR1 is LGHNA and CDR2 is YSLEER in the germline V gene. This CDR3 reads CASSQGRGGYEQFF. The CDR3 DNA reads as TGCGCCAGCAGCCAAGGTAGGGGCGGCTATGAGCAGTTCTTC.

V is TRBV6-5 and J is TRBJ2-1; D may be TRBD1 (5 bases). Deletions cut 0 bases from V and 8 bases from J, with 17 bases between. The CDR3 loop spans 16 amino acids. From germline, CDR1 is MNHEY and CDR2 SVGAGI. The CDR3 region has the DNA TGTGCCAGCAGTTACTCGATAGGACACCGTGTCGATGAGCAGTTCTTC. This translates into CASSYSIGHRVDEQFF.

The chain has TRBV5-1 and TRBJ1-2; 7 bases line up with TRBD1. The CDR3 consists of 13 residues. The V gene's germline CDR1 is SGHRS and CDR2 YFSETQ. Trimming took 3 bases from V and 8 from J; bases not matched to a gene: 7. The CDR3 protein is CASSYMTGPGYTF. Here the CDR3 DNA reads TGCGCCAGCAGCTATATGACAGGGCCCGGCTACACCTTC.

This clone was observed once. CDR3 nucleotide sequence: TGTGCCAGTAGTACCTCTAGCGGGCCGAGCTCCTACAATGAGCAGTTCTTC. Protein: CASSTSSGPSSYNEQFF. The chain recombines TRBV19 with TRBJ2-1; 8 positions agree with TRBD2. This CDR3 has 17 amino acids. CDR1 and CDR2 (germline): LNHDA, SQIVND (reference sequence). Germline trimming cut 4 bases from V and 0 bases from J; bases unmatched to any gene: 8.

V gene TRBV4-2 combines with J gene TRBJ1-2; maybe TRBD1 (5 bases). Trimming took off 4 bases at V and 5 bases at J, with 8 bases between the two ends. This CDR3 region has 12 residues. Germline CDR1 reads LGHNA; CDR2 reads YNFKEQ. As DNA, the CDR3 is TGTGCCAGCAGCCCCGGGACTTATGGCTACACCTTC. Protein sequence: CASSPGTYGYTF.

This clone was seen just once. The chain combines TRBV5-1 with TRBJ2-1; the D gene is possibly TRBD2 (6 bases). Trimming removed 4 bases at V and 4 bases at J, with 21 bases between. The CDR3 loop spans 17 amino acids. Germline CDR1 SGHRS, CDR2 YFSETQ. The CDR3 region is CASSRDFPQADYNEQFF. CDR3 coding DNA: TGCGCCAGCAGCCGGGACTTTCCCCAGGCCGATTACAATGAGCAGTTCTTC.

J is TRBJ1-5 and V is TRBV18; D gene uncertain. In germline, CDR1 is KGHSH, CDR2 LQKENI. V lost 2 bases, J lost 7 bases, and 9 bases lay in between. This CDR3 has 13 amino acids. The CDR3 sequence: CASSPTTDQPQHF. CDR3 sequence (DNA): TGTGCCAGCTCACCAACGACTGACCAGCCCCAGCATTTT.

The rearrangement links TRBV18 to TRBJ1-1; 7 bases align to TRBD1. The CDR3 contains 13 residues. The V gene end was trimmed by 3 bases and the J gene end by 7 bases; junction bases not matched to a gene: 5. The germline V gene has CDR1 KGHSH and CDR2 LQKENI. The CDR3 DNA reads TGTGCCAGCTCACCCGAGACAGGGATTGAAGCTTTCTTT. Its protein is CASSPETGIEAFF.

The rearrangement uses TRBV27 and TRBJ1-6; D is perhaps TRBD1 (5 bases). In germline, CDR1 is MNHEY, CDR2 SMNVEV (reference sequence). This CDR3 has 15 amino acids. V was trimmed by 5 bases and J by 7 bases, leaving 15 bases between them. The CDR3 DNA reads as TGTGCCAGCAGTGCCACAGGAGCAGCCAATTCACCCCTCCACTTT. Protein sequence: CASSATGAANSPLHF.